A selection of T cell receptor beta chains follows, all from one sample in a study of cytomegalovirus exposure and HLA in healthy donors. This table comes from immunoSEQ multiplex PCR, and its TCRdb copy is limited to in-frame clones, with some not included. The sample lists roughly 170,000 clones, 84% occurring once. Sequenced sample: PBMCs. The source is a young man in good health and CMV-seronegative. Both conserved end residues are part of each CDR3. Each record gives: clone size, D gene, J gene, V gene, CDR3 DNA, CDR3 protein. The D gene is left open where the match is weak. Only part of the rows carry a size: once, few, many, or a class if the clone is expanded.

>NA|NA|TRBJ1-2|TRBV7-9
TGTGCCAGCAGCGATACAGGGTCTCCTGGCTACACCTTC
CASSDTGSPGYTF
>NA|TRBD1|TRBJ2-7|TRBV4-2
TGTGCCAGCAGCCAAGGGACAGGCCCCTACGAGCAGTACTTC
CASSQGTGPYEQYF
>NA|TRBD1|TRBJ2-5|TRBV27
TGTGCCAGCAGTCCACTAGGGGACAGGGGAGAGACCCAGTACTTC
CASSPLGDRGETQYF
>NA|NA|TRBJ2-5|TRBV30
TGTGCCTGGAGTGTACCTCACAGGGAGATACAAGAGACCCAGTACTTC
CAWSVPHREIQETQYF
>NA|NA|TRBJ2-1|TRBV28
TGTGCCAGCAGTTTATTTCTGGGGGCGAATGAGCAGTTCTTC
CASSLFLGANEQFF
>NA|NA|TRBJ2-2|TRBV7-8
TGTGCCAGCAGCTCCATGGCGGTCACCGGGGAGCTGTTTTTT
CASSSMAVTGELFF
>NA|TRBD1|TRBJ1-4|TRBV29-1
TGCAGCACCAAACAGGGGCTTAATGAAAAACTGTTTTTT
CSTKQGLNEKLFF
>NA|NA|TRBJ1-5|TRBV28
TGTGCCAGCAGTACAAATCAGCCCCAGCATTTT
CASSTNQPQHF
>NA|NA|TRBJ1-5|TRBV10-3
TGTGCCATCGAGGGGGGGTTTCAGCCCCAGCATTTT
CAIEGGFQPQHF
>NA|NA|TRBJ1-5|TRBV18
TGTGCCAGCTCACCGGAGGGGAACGGCCTTCAGCCCCAGCATTTT
CASSPEGNGLQPQHF
>NA|NA|TRBJ2-5|TRBV2
TGTGCCAGTACCCCTGGGCAGCTCCAAGAGACCCAGTACTTC
CASTPGQLQETQYF
>NA|TRBD2|TRBJ2-7|TRBV9
TGTGCCAGCAGCGGTGGCGGGAGGTGGTACGAGCAGTACTTC
CASSGGGRWYEQYF
>NA|TRBD2|TRBJ2-1|TRBV2
TGTGCCAGCAGTTACCCGGGACTAGACTACAATGAGCAGTTCTTC
CASSYPGLDYNEQFF
>few|TRBD2|TRBJ2-7|TRBV28
TGTGCCAGCAGTTCGGGACTAGCGGGCTCCTACGAGCAGTACTTC
CASSSGLAGSYEQYF
>few|NA|TRBJ2-7|TRBV6-6
TGTGCCAGCAGTTACTCCACCTACGAGCAGTACTTC
CASSYSTYEQYF